The clone carrying this TCR beta chain was detected ten times or more. Its antigen is undetermined. The data originate from a study of CD8 T cells in ankylosing spondylitis. Notes on the study in general: Disease-linked clones reportedly concentrated significantly in matched ankylosing spondylitis synovial fluid. Ankylosing spondylitis blood appeared to be characterized by a TCR beta motif of about eight highly homologous variants. As for the disease-linked clones, they showed a CD8+ phenotype and occurred at relatively low frequencies in peripheral blood.

V lost 1 base, J lost 0 bases, and 8 bases lay in between. CDR1 and CDR2 from the germline V gene are SGHKS and YYEKEE (reference sequence). There are 15 residues in the CDR3. Construction of TCR beta libraries was performed using quantitative 5'-RACE with molecular barcodes. Via MiXCR, TCRdb re-called the 5' RACE reads, giving one row per CDR3 protein. The repertoire consists of around 490,000 distinct CDR3 sequences, with roughly 5% occurring once and the leading ten covering roughly 3.3%. The chain carries TRBV5-5 and TRBJ2-1; D is unresolved. The sample comprised blood, either unsorted or a sorted T cell fraction (not recorded which). The sequence derives from a male donor with ankylosing spondylitis. The CDR3 DNA is TGTGCCAGCAGCTTGCTAGGTCTCTCCTACAATGAGCAGTTCTTC. Translated: CASSLLGLSYNEQFF.